This T cell receptor beta chain was sequenced for a study of breast tumors, draining lymph nodes, adjacent tissues. Each CDR3 protein is one row after TCRdb ran MiXCR on the multiplex PCR reads. The table lists around 300,000 distinct CDR3 sequences, around 30% of them singletons. Breast cancer patients provided tissue from their axillary draining lymph nodes. CDR1 is SEHNR and CDR2 is FQNEAQ in the germline V gene (reference sequence). Trimming left V 5 bases short and J 0 bases short, with 14 bases between. CDR3 length: 16 residues. This receptor was obtained from a female donor with breast cancer. Some clones in this sample may be carry-over from other donors' samples. Material for sequencing was axillary lymph node tissue. V gene TRBV7-9 combines with J gene TRBJ2-4; D tentatively fits TRBD1 or TRBD2 (5 bases each). CDR3 in DNA: TGTGCCAGCAGCCGGGACGGTGATCTAGCCAAAAACATTCAGTACTTC. As protein: CASSRDGDLAKNIQYF.